This TCR beta chain is from a study of blood T cell repertoires in COVID-19. Across the study: Sites in the United States, Italy and Spain provided acute and convalescent COVID-19 samples. T cells, B-cell-depleted T cells, or PBMCs supplied cDNA or gDNA.

Authors' data handling: The authors estimated nucleated cell counts from reference gene primer amplification. TCRdb's table, derived via immunoSEQ multiplex PCR, lists solely in-frame clones and lacks some. V and J calls and clone size are those listed in that table; D and trimming were worked out from the DNA. The sample holds roughly 87,000 clones, approximately 83% seen once. Germline CDR1 and CDR2: SGDLS and YYNGEE. The CDR3 length is 15 residues. Trimming stripped 4 bases from V and 3 bases from J, with 13 bases between. The clonotype was recovered from a woman aged 65 to 85 with acute or convalescent COVID-19. Sequencing used peripheral blood. The chain carries TRBV9 and TRBJ1-4; D ambiguous. CDR3 coding DNA: TGTGCCAGCAGCCCCGGAAGAGGATCTAATGAAAAACTGTTTTTT. This sequence encodes CASSPGRGSNEKLFF.